The entry that follows covers one TCR beta chain sequence. The antigen it binds to is not known. Base quality data are lacking; no much larger clone is found one base away. The entire amount of isolated RNA was reverse transcribed using the High Capacity cDNA Reverse Transcription Kit, so the sequenced TCRB transcripts were expressed ones. Naive, central memory and regulatory T cell samples underwent deep immunoSEQ sequencing, averaging about 3.57 million total reads per sample. Sorted cells were lysed in RLT buffer and RNA was extracted with DNase-treated RNeasy Micro or Mini kits, depending on cell number. Each cell subset was processed separately to prevent cross-contamination, with patient and healthy donor samples processed together. Using the immunoSEQ multiplex PCR, TCRB sequences were amplified from cDNA into 87-bp fragments spanning the CDR3 region. Amplicons were sequenced on the Illumina HiSeq platform. As for the authors' bioinformatics: Synthetic template baselines were used to correct PCR bias computationally, reads within Hamming distance 2 were collapsed, and singletons that could not be merged were discarded. Reads were aligned against IMGT to assign V, D and J genes, CDR3 length and insertions or deletions at six rearrangement sites. Within each subset, clonotype counts were normalized to sorted cell number, and only after that were true diversity and Gini coefficients computed with the tcR R package. The overlap coefficient, calculated on TCRB nucleotide sequences, was used to quantify repertoire sharing. Out-of-frame TCRB sequences from naive cells were analyzed to stand in for the pre-selection repertoire. TCRdb retrieved this table from immuneACCESS and kept in-frame rearrangements only. Not all clones are present; in checked studies, unresolved V genes account for under half, and no reason is known for the remainder. The DNA gave D and trimming, while V, J and clone size come from that table. In all, the sample holds 550,000 to 850,000 clones, and under 15% of those were seen once. The ten largest clones add up to about 0.02% of the sample.

The junction carries 14 bases between V and J, which are trimmed by 7 bases and 7 bases respectively. Its CDR3 holds 13 amino acids, cysteine through phenylalanine. CDR3 DNA is the only sequence kept; it has 39 bases, read in frame from the first base. Via the germline V gene, CDR1 is SNHLY and CDR2 FYNNEI. Each donor gave one peripheral blood draw, averaging roughly 120 mL, which was collected into heparinised tubes. Using a panel that included CD45RO, CCR7, CD25, CD127, CD95 and CD27, naive, central memory, regulatory and stem cell-like memory CD4+ T cells were sorted on a BD FACSAria II. Every sorted population had a purity above 95%. PBMCs were isolated immediately by Lymphoprep density gradient centrifugation and stained directly without culture. So that batch effects would be minimized, each experiment stained and sorted samples in pairs, pairing one healthy donor with one patient. These data belong to a study of beta chain features in type 1 diabetes (dated by TCRdb to between 2017 and 2018). In terms of the full investigation: Mean age, gender distribution, total cell number and subset yield did not differ between patients and healthy donors. A total of 100 million to 140 million sorted cells were examined across all samples, and the number of cells per subset was strongly correlated with RNA yield. The study compared the TCRB repertoires of sorted circulating CD4+ T cell subsets in recently diagnosed type 1 diabetes patients with those in matched healthy donors. Regulatory and stem cell-like memory subsets were isolated from only 8 patients and roughly 8 healthy donors, whereas naive and central memory subsets came from all 30 or so donors. Overall study outcomes, separate from this receptor: Type 1 diabetes patients showed a moderate but significant shortening of TCRB CDR3 length in all four CD4+ subsets. At VDJ recombination sites, type 1 diabetes patients had fewer insertions and more deleted nucleotides, which implies abnormalities in thymic rearrangement. Naive, central memory and regulatory TCRB repertoires appeared more similar among patients than among healthy donors. PCR might favor shorter templates, but patient and control samples were amplified and corrected together, so any skew would affect both groups equally. Sequencing cDNA rather than genomic DNA could over-represent highly expressing activated cells, although activation and CD3 levels did not differ between groups. Because the HLA sub-analyses included only small numbers of individuals, any influence of HLA type on TCRB rearrangement was left unresolved.

Sequences were obtained from naive CD4+ T cells from blood. Reading the label with the study, this specimen's cell subset or site is: true naive CD4+ T cells. The chain couples TRBV2 to TRBJ1-5; a weak D assignment points to TRBD1 (5 bases agree). The source is a young man with type 1 diabetes. Here is the DNA: TGTGCCAGCAAGCGGGCAGGGCTGCAGCCCCAGCATTTT. Its translation is CASKRAGLQPQHF.